A single sample is the source of the 14 T cell receptor beta chains below, sequenced in a study of Graves' ophthalmopathy and Graves' hyperthyroidism. Investigators amplified TCR beta CDR3 regions from RNA transcripts. Following a first-round RT-PCR that used HTBI primers, a second-round multiplex PCR was carried out. TCRdb processed the multiplex PCR reads anew with MiXCR; each CDR3 protein has one entry. The sample lists approximately 640,000 distinct CDR3 sequences; roughly 39% were seen once. The specimen sequenced was peripheral blood. These receptors were collected from an adult man with Graves' ophthalmopathy.

CDR3 DNA: TGTGCCAGCAGCGTCAGAACTAGCGGGAATGGGAATGAGCAGTTCTTC. Translating gives CASSVRTSGNGNEQFF. The chain links TRBV7-2 to TRBJ2-7, with 10 bases lining up with TRBD2. Gene TRBJ2-1 matches the end of the DNA better, so the J call may be wrong. Germline V CDR1 and CDR2: SGHTA, FQGNSA. The CDR3 runs to 16 residues.

This chain links TRBV11-1 with TRBJ2-5; 7 bases line up with TRBD2. CDR3 length: 15 amino acids. The V and J ends lost 5 bases and 4 bases, in that order; junction bases with no gene match: 10. In germline, CDR1 is SGHAT, CDR2 FQDESV (reference sequence). The chain's CDR3 is CASSGAGVTLETQYF. CDR3 nucleotides: TGTGCCAGCAGCGGGGCGGGGGTTACTCTAGAGACCCAGTACTTC.

The rearrangement links TRBV7-2 to TRBJ2-6; TRBD2 might be the D (6 bases). Trimming left V 3 bases short and J 4 bases short, with 13 bases between. This CDR3 is 16 amino acids long. Germline values: CDR1 SGHTA, CDR2 FQGNSA. This chain's CDR3 is CASSFGLAMGANVLTF. In DNA, the CDR3 is TGTGCCAGCAGCTTCGGGCTAGCGATGGGGGCCAACGTCCTGACTTTC.

This clonotype was seen a handful of times. The genes are TRBV7-9 and TRBJ2-7, with 8 bases fitting TRBD2. Trimming cost V 5 bases and J 1 base; bases outside gene matches: 10. The CDR3 contains 16 residues. From germline, CDR1 is SEHNR and CDR2 FQNEAQ (reference sequence). The CDR3 region is CASSDPSGSGSYEQYF. The CDR3 DNA reads as TGTGCCAGCAGCGACCCGAGCGGGAGTGGGTCCTACGAGCAGTACTTC.

In this sample, this clonotype turned up many times. This chain joins TRBV7-8 and TRBJ2-6; TRBD1 matches 8 bases. Germline CDR1 and CDR2: SGHVS and FQNEAQ. Trimming at V came to 5 bases and at J to 3 bases, leaving 6 bases not matched to a gene. The CDR3 runs to 16 residues. CDR3 nucleotides: TGTGCCAGCAGCAAAGACAGGGGTGGTGGGGCCAACGTCCTGACTTTC. This gives the protein CASSKDRGGGANVLTF. Variable domain in full (rest from reference TRBV7-8 and TRBJ2-6): GAGVSQSPRYKVAKRGQDVALRCDPISGHVSLFWYQQALGQGPEFLTYFQNEAQLDKSGLPSDRFFAERPEGSVSTLKIQRTQQEDSAVYLCASSKDRGGGANVLTFGAGSRLTVL.

This clonotype appeared many times. The chain joins TRBV20-1 to TRBJ1-1; D is uncertain. Germline CDR1 is DFQATT and CDR2 is SNEGSKA (reference sequence). The CDR3 has 15 amino acids. V lost 3 bases and J lost 1, with 15 bases in between. The CDR3 DNA follows: TGCAGTGCTAGGAGATTAGGCAACAGGAACACTGAAGCTTTCTTT. Translated, it gives CSARRLGNRNTEAFF.

This chain joins TRBV29-1 and TRBJ1-1; 7 bases map to TRBD1. The CDR3 totals 13 residues. V lost 8 bases and J lost 1; bases outside the gene matches: 7. In germline, CDR1 is SQVTM, CDR2 ANQGSEA. In nucleotides, the CDR3 is TGCAGCCCTGGGACAGCTGGGAACACTGAAGCTTTCTTT. Translation gives CSPGTAGNTEAFF.

As to this clonotype: This clone may be a read error of a much larger clone one base away. The chain is built from TRBV12-3 or TRBV12-4 and TRBJ1-1, with 8 bases aligning to TRBD1. V lost 4 bases to trimming and J lost 3 bases; unmatched junction nucleotides: 7. CDR3 length: 15 amino acids. The CDR3 DNA sequence: TGTGCCAGCAGTTCCAAGGGACAGGCCTACACTGAAGCTTTCTTT. It is translated as CASSSKGQAYTEAFF.

This clonotype has more than one count but fewer than ten. At one end, the junction sequence differs from germline, possibly due to a read error. The chain couples TRBV10-3 to TRBJ2-7; tentative D call: TRBD2 (6 bases). The CDR3 runs 16 residues. Germline CDR1 is ENHRY and CDR2 is SYGVKD. The CDR3 region has the DNA TGTGCCAGCAGTCTCAGTACCGACGGGAGCTCCTACGAGCAGTACTTC. This codes for CASSLSTDGSSYEQYF.

In its sample, this clonotype was seen once. One end of the junction is discordant with germline, which a read error may explain. V is TRBV5-4 and J is TRBJ1-1; D remains ambiguous. CDR3 length: 13 residues. Germline assignment: CDR1 SGHNT and CDR2 YYREEE (reference sequence). The CDR3 spells CANSLWVNTEAFF. DNA for the CDR3: TGTGCCAACAGCTTGTGGGTGAACACTGAAGCTTTCTTT.

This clonotype was detected a few times. The genes are TRBV20-1 and TRBJ1-1; 7 bases align to TRBD1. The CDR3 is 14 amino acids. CDR1 is DFQATT and CDR2 is SNEGSKA in the germline V gene (reference sequence). Trimming took 0 bases from V and 0 from J; bases not matched to a gene: 1. CDR3 nucleotide sequence: TGCAGTGCTAGAGAGGGACAGTTGAACACTGAAGCTTTCTTT. This sequence encodes CSAREGQLNTEAFF.

The rearrangement links TRBV25-1 to TRBJ1-6, with 9 bases identical to TRBD1. CDR1 is MGHDK and CDR2 is SYGVNS in the germline V gene. V shed 2 bases and J 4 bases; nucleotides not matched to a gene: 6. The CDR3 consists of 17 residues. This CDR3 is CASSETGTGFYNSPLHF. The CDR3, as DNA: TGTGCCAGCAGTGAAACCGGGACAGGGTTTTATAATTCACCCCTCCACTTT.

On this clonotype: One base away lies a much larger clone, so this may be a sequencing read error. This chain links TRBV5-1 with TRBJ2-5; TRBD1 matches at 7 bases. CDR1 is SGHRS and CDR2 is YFSETQ in the germline V gene. The CDR3 is 17 residues long. V lost 5 bases, J lost 5 bases, and 18 bases stayed unmatched. This CDR3 reads CASSHLGARQGVETQYF. In DNA, the CDR3 is TGCGCCAGCAGTCACCTTGGGGCGAGACAGGGTGTTGAGACCCAGTACTTC.

The gene calls are TRBV3-1 and TRBJ1-1; maybe TRBD1 (6 bases). This CDR3 is built from 15 residues. V shed 4 bases and J shed 3 bases, with 15 bases lying between them. From germline, CDR1 is LGHDT and CDR2 YNNKEL (reference sequence). CDR3 bases: TGTGCCAGCAGCCTCCTTGGAGACAGGTACACTGAAGCTTTCTTT. Residues: CASSLLGDRYTEAFF.